This TCR beta chain was documented in a study of early T cells in non-severe SARS-CoV-2 infection. TCRdb independently ran MiXCR on the 5' RACE reads; one entry per CDR3 protein. Altogether about 50,000 distinct CDR3 sequences are present, about 9.3% being singletons, with the ten largest covering more than 12%. Of note for this clonotype: Compared with germline, one end of the junction differs, possibly owing to a read error.

The CDR3 extends over 13 amino acids. From germline, CDR1 is MNHEY and CDR2 SVGEGT. The sequencing input was whole blood. The clonotype comes from an adult who was a healthcare worker with PCR-confirmed SARS-CoV-2 infection or an uninfected control (not recorded which). This rearrangement joins TRBV6-2 or TRBV6-3 to TRBJ1-2; TRBD1 agrees at 10 bases. The CDR3 coding sequence is TGTGCCAGCAGGACAGGGGGCAACTATGGCAACACCTTC. Translating gives CASRTGGNYGNTF.